The 31 T cell receptor beta chains presented below share a single source sample, sequenced in a study of technical replicates of blood from several donors. TCRdb's table, derived via immunoSEQ multiplex PCR, lists solely in-frame clones and lacks some. The sample has just over 80,000 clones, about 96% seen once. Sequencing input: T cells isolated from PBMCs. These receptors were obtained from a human donor in good health.

The rearrangement joins TRBV6-4 to TRBJ2-1; 9 positions agree with TRBD1. Germline CDR1 reads MRHNA; CDR2 reads SNTAGT. This CDR3 region has 19 residues. V was clipped by 7 bases and J by 0 bases; unmatched bases: 16. In nucleotides, the CDR3 is TGTGCCAGCAATGCCGGGACAGGGTGCTCTTGGGGCTCCTACAATGAGCAGTTCTTC. It encodes CASNAGTGCSWGSYNEQFF.

The rearrangement links TRBV11-2 to TRBJ1-3; unclear D gene. The CDR3 has 13 amino acids. Germline V gene lookup returns CDR1 SGHAT and CDR2 FQNNGV. V was pared by 5 bases and J by 3 bases, with 8 bases between. The CDR3 region has the DNA TGTGCCAGCAGCCCCCGGGGTGGAAACACCATATATTTT. Protein: CASSPRGGNTIYF.

This clone was seen once. J is TRBJ2-3 and V is TRBV5-1; tentative D call: TRBD2 (7 bases). Trimming removed 0 bases at V and 5 bases at J, with 16 bases between. The CDR3 totals 16 residues. Germline CDR1 is SGHRS and CDR2 is YFSETQ. Here the CDR3 DNA reads TGCGCCAGCAGCTTGGTGGGGGGGGCGCAGGGAGATACGCAGTATTTT. Translated: CASSLVGGAQGDTQYF.

The chain couples TRBV7-2 to TRBJ1-4; TRBD1 is a possible D gene (6 bases). From germline, CDR1 is SGHTA and CDR2 FQGNSA. The CDR3 is 15 amino acids. Trimming shortened V by 2 bases and J by 7 bases, and 14 bases separated the two germline ends. CDR3 in DNA: TGTGCCAGCAGCTTAAACGGGGGGGCGGGTGAAAAACTGTTTTTT. It specifies CASSLNGGAGEKLFF.

The chain recombines TRBV5-1 with TRBJ2-3; D might be TRBD2 (6 bases). The germline V and J ends were trimmed by 3 bases and 3 bases, with 20 bases remaining between them. From germline, CDR1 is SGHRS and CDR2 YFSETQ. This CDR3 spans 17 amino acids. CDR3 coding DNA: TGCGCCAGCAGCTCCCTACCTCGGGGGTCCGGGACAGATACGCAGTATTTT. The encoded protein is CASSSLPRGSGTDTQYF. Looking up the rest from reference TRBV5-1 and TRBJ2-3 gives the full variable domain: KAGVTQTPRYLIKTRGQQVTLSCSPISGHRSVSWYQQTPGQGLQFLFEYFSETQRNKGNFPGRFSGRQFSNSRSEMNVSTLELGDSALYLCASSSLPRGSGTDTQYFGPGTRLTVL.

V is TRBV14 and J is TRBJ2-3, with 7 nucleotides matching TRBD1. V dropped 3 bases and J dropped 6; count of bases not matched to a gene: 3. This CDR3 has 13 residues. Per the germline V gene, CDR1 is SGHDN and CDR2 is FVKESK. CDR3 loop: CASSHDRDDTQYF. The DNA for the CDR3 is TGTGCCAGCAGCCACGACAGGGATGATACGCAGTATTTT.

V and J are TRBV2 and TRBJ2-1, with TRBD2 matching 9 bases. This CDR3 has 16 amino acids. The V segment lost 4 bases and the J segment 0 bases; nucleotides outside the gene matches: 4. Germline V CDR1 and CDR2: SNHLY, FYNNEI. CDR3 amino acids: CASSGLAVSSYNEQFF. In DNA, the CDR3 is TGTGCCAGCAGTGGACTAGCGGTTAGCTCCTACAATGAGCAGTTCTTC.

The chain combines TRBV7-4 with TRBJ2-5; TRBD2 matches at 7 bases. Germline CDR1 and CDR2: SGHVT and SQSDAQ. CDR3 length: 18 residues. The V gene end was trimmed by 0 bases and the J gene end by 5 bases; junction bases not matched to a gene: 15. CDR3: CASSLACGVPTGGETQYF. The DNA of the CDR3 is TGTGCCAGCAGCTTAGCGTGCGGGGTACCGACCGGGGGGGAGACCCAGTACTTC.

The gene calls are TRBV19 and TRBJ2-7, with 7 bases matching TRBD2. CDR1 and CDR2 (germline): LNHDA, SQIVND (reference sequence). The trim removed 4 bases at V and 5 bases at J, leaving 8 bases unmatched. This CDR3 spans 14 amino acids. The CDR3 is CASSSPKRDNEQYF. CDR3 nucleotides: TGTGCCAGTAGTAGCCCTAAGCGGGATAACGAGCAGTACTTC.

The J gene is TRBJ2-1, the V gene TRBV11-3, with a possible D match to TRBD2 (6 bases). Trimming removed 3 bases from V and 11 bases from J, with 17 bases in between. The germline CDR1 and CDR2 sequences are SGHNT and YENEEA. CDR3 size: 14 residues. CDR3 amino acids: CASSFLAPEKKQFF. The CDR3 DNA follows: TGTGCCAGCAGCTTCCTAGCGCCGGAGAAGAAGCAGTTCTTC.

This rearrangement joins TRBV6-5 to TRBJ1-3, with D hard to call. The CDR3 is 15 residues long. CDR1 is MNHEY, CDR2 SVGAGI, per germline. V gave up 3 bases and J gave up 0 bases, with 9 bases separating them. CDR3: CASSYNSFSGNTIYF. The CDR3 coding sequence is TGTGCCAGCAGTTATAACAGCTTCTCTGGAAACACCATATATTTT.

The chain uses TRBV9 and TRBJ2-1; no clear D. The length of the CDR3 is 13 residues. V gave up 2 bases and J gave up 5 bases, with 8 bases separating them. The germline CDR1 and CDR2 sequences are SGDLS and YYNGEE. The CDR3 loop is CASSVSVHNEQFF. The CDR3 region has the DNA TGTGCCAGCAGCGTGTCAGTACACAATGAGCAGTTCTTC.

The CDR3 region has the DNA TGTGCCAGCTCACCATTGTCGCCAGGGGCAATGAACACTGAAGCTTTCTTT. The encoded protein is CASSPLSPGAMNTEAFF. The gene calls are TRBV18 and TRBJ1-1; D possibly corresponds to TRBD1 (6 bases). The CDR3 contains 17 residues. The V gene lost 2 bases and the J gene lost 0 bases, with 16 bases spanning the gap. The V gene's germline CDR1 is KGHSH and CDR2 LQKENI.

The chain uses TRBV5-8 and TRBJ2-7; maybe TRBD1 (6 bases). Germline V lookup: CDR1 SGHTS, CDR2 YDEGEE. The CDR3 has 13 residues. Trimming removed 2 bases from V and 2 bases from J, with 8 bases in between. CDR3 protein: CASSFQGPYEQYF. The CDR3, as DNA: TGTGCCAGCAGCTTCCAGGGGCCCTACGAGCAGTACTTC.

This chain joins TRBV9 and TRBJ2-6; D gene ambiguous. This CDR3 comprises 17 residues. With 0 bases removed from V and 4 bases from J, the gap between germline ends came to 14 bases. Germline V CDR1 and CDR2: SGDLS, YYNGEE. The CDR3 sequence: CASSVDFTRAGANVLTF. DNA of the CDR3: TGTGCCAGCAGCGTAGACTTTACTCGCGCCGGGGCCAACGTCCTGACTTTC.

The J gene is TRBJ1-4, the V gene TRBV5-6; D is possibly TRBD1 (6 bases). Germline V lookup: CDR1 SGHDT, CDR2 YYEEEE. Trimming shortened V by 4 bases and J by 2 bases, and 15 bases separated the two germline ends. The CDR3 is 16 residues long. The CDR3 sequence: CASSPGGGRTNEKLFF. CDR3 nucleotides: TGTGCCAGCAGCCCCGGGGGGGGGCGGACTAATGAAAAACTGTTTTTT.

This clone has a single count. The chain has TRBV11-2 and TRBJ2-5, with 8 positions matching TRBD1. From germline, CDR1 is SGHAT and CDR2 FQNNGV. V dropped 4 bases and J dropped 2; count of bases not matched to a gene: 6. There are 15 residues in the CDR3. The CDR3 loop reads CASSSPTGEQETQYF. In DNA, the CDR3 is TGTGCCAGCAGCTCCCCGACAGGGGAGCAAGAGACCCAGTACTTC.

This sequence joins TRBV7-9 and TRBJ2-2, with 7 nucleotides matching TRBD2. Germline V gene lookup returns CDR1 SEHNR and CDR2 FQNEAQ (reference sequence). This CDR3 is built from 18 residues. The ends lost 3 bases at V and 4 bases at J; junction bases unmatched: 14. CDR3 in DNA: TGTGCCAGCAGCTTCGGTCCGTCGGGCGGGAGCATCACCGGGGAGCTGTTTTTT. Protein product: CASSFGPSGGSITGELFF. Full variable domain (outside the CDR3, taken from reference TRBV7-9 and TRBJ2-2): DTGVSQNPRHKITKRGQNVTFRCDPISEHNRLYWYRQTLGQGPEFLTYFQNEAQLEKSRLLSDRFSAERPKGSFSTLEIQRTEQGDSAMYLCASSFGPSGGSITGELFFGEGSRLTVL.

This sequence joins TRBV10-2 and TRBJ1-2; perhaps TRBD1 as D (6 bases). This CDR3 region has 17 residues. The germline V gene has CDR1 WSHSY and CDR2 SAAADI. V lost 0 bases and J lost 2, with 16 bases in between. Here the CDR3 reads CASSESTQQGLNYGYTF. CDR3 DNA: TGCGCCAGCAGTGAGTCGACTCAACAGGGCCTGAACTATGGCTACACCTTC.

This clone was seen once. The V gene is TRBV4-1, the J gene TRBJ1-1; D call uncertain. There are 12 residues in the CDR3. Germline lookup yields CDR1 MGHRA and CDR2 YSYEKL. Trimming removed 1 base at V and 4 bases at J, with 4 bases between. The CDR3 loop is CASSQGVTEAFF. The CDR3 DNA reads TGCGCCAGCAGCCAAGGCGTCACTGAAGCTTTCTTT.

This chain uses TRBV11-3 with TRBJ1-1, with 8 bases lining up with TRBD1. The CDR3 runs to 15 residues. CDR1 is SGHNT and CDR2 is YENEEA in the germline V gene. After removal of 2 bases from V and 0 bases from J, the junction contained 2 bases not matched to a gene. The CDR3 coding sequence is TGTGCCAGCAGCTTACGACAGGGGATGAACACTGAAGCTTTCTTT. The encoded protein is CASSLRQGMNTEAFF.

This rearrangement joins TRBV5-4 to TRBJ2-3; 8 nucleotides line up with TRBD1. Germline-derived CDR1 and CDR2 are SGHNT and YYREEE (reference sequence). Trimming removed 0 bases from V and 4 bases from J; junction bases left unmatched: 4. The CDR3 spans 15 residues. Here the CDR3 reads CASSLDRGSSDTQYF. CDR3 in DNA: TGTGCCAGCAGCTTGGACAGGGGGAGTTCAGATACGCAGTATTTT.

This chain joins TRBV28 and TRBJ1-5; D is unclear. CDR1 MDHEN and CDR2 SYDVKM come from the germline V gene. The CDR3 spans 14 residues. V was trimmed by 8 bases and J by 5 bases, leaving 16 bases between them. The CDR3 sequence is CASCGPPTYQPQHF. The CDR3, as DNA: TGTGCCAGCTGTGGGCCTCCTACGTATCAGCCCCAGCATTTT.

The gene calls are TRBV10-3 and TRBJ1-2; D ambiguous. The CDR3 sequence is 14 residues long. V dropped 0 bases and J dropped 8 bases, with 13 bases sitting between them. Germline assignment: CDR1 ENHRY and CDR2 SYGVKD. The CDR3 DNA sequence: TGTGCCATCAGTGAGTCGGGCAGGTCGGCCGGCTACACCTTC. Amino acids: CAISESGRSAGYTF.

The count of this clone is one. The V gene is TRBV2, the J gene TRBJ2-2; 8 nucleotides match TRBD2. This CDR3 contains 15 residues. The V segment lost 8 bases and the J segment 4 bases; nucleotides outside the gene matches: 9. CDR1 and CDR2 (germline): SNHLY, FYNNEI. CDR3 in DNA: TGTGCCAGCTCCGGGGGGGCTAGCGGCACCGGGGAGCTGTTTTTT. It codes for CASSGGASGTGELFF.

V and J are TRBV5-1 and TRBJ2-1; possibly TRBD2 for D (6 bases). Germline CDR1 reads SGHRS; CDR2 reads YFSETQ. V dropped 4 bases and J dropped 4 bases, with 15 bases sitting between them. The CDR3 runs 15 residues. CDR3 loop: CASSAVVAEYNEQFF. The DNA for the CDR3 is TGCGCCAGCAGCGCGGTAGTAGCGGAGTACAATGAGCAGTTCTTC.

V usage is TRBV5-4 and J usage is TRBJ1-1; D is possibly TRBD1 (5 bases). There are 14 residues in the CDR3. With 5 bases removed from V and 0 bases from J, the gap between germline ends came to 11 bases. Per germline, CDR1 SGHNT and CDR2 YYREEE (reference sequence). CDR3 region: CASRRTDMNTEAFF. The DNA for the CDR3 is TGTGCCAGCAGGAGGACGGACATGAACACTGAAGCTTTCTTT.

The chain joins TRBV6-5 to TRBJ2-3, with TRBD2 matching 12 bases. There are 15 residues in the CDR3. CDR1 and CDR2 (germline): MNHEY, SVGAGI. The V segment lost 6 bases and the J segment 9 bases; nucleotides outside the gene matches: 10. The CDR3 protein is CASRASGRALGTQYF. The CDR3 nucleotides read TGTGCCAGCAGGGCTAGCGGGAGGGCCCTGGGGACGCAGTATTTT.

The chain uses TRBV5-6 and TRBJ2-7; D is perhaps TRBD1 (6 bases). CDR1 and CDR2 from the germline V gene are SGHDT and YYEEEE. V was clipped by 0 bases and J by 8 bases, with 9 bases between them. CDR3 size: 12 residues. CDR3 region: CASSLDRVKQYF. CDR3 nucleotide sequence: TGTGCCAGCAGCTTGGACAGGGTAAAGCAGTACTTC.

The rearrangement uses TRBV11-2 and TRBJ1-3; D is possibly TRBD1 (5 bases). Trimming took 2 bases from V and 0 from J, leaving 20 bases between them. Germline assignment: CDR1 SGHAT and CDR2 FQNNGV. The CDR3 loop spans 19 amino acids. CDR3 DNA: TGTGCCAGCAGCTTATTACCCCCCCCCGGGACTGGCTCTGGAAACACCATATATTTT. Translation: CASSLLPPPGTGSGNTIYF. Supplemented by reference TRBV11-2 and TRBJ1-3, the full variable domain reads EAGVAQSPRYKIIEKRQSVAFWCNPISGHATLYWYQQILGQGPKLLIQFQNNGVVDDSQLPKDRFSAERLKGVDSTLKIQPAKLEDSAVYLCASSLLPPPGTGSGNTIYFGEGSWLTVV.

The CDR3 DNA is TGTGCCAGCTCACCAGAATCCGACAGCTTCACTGAAGCTTTCTTT. Its protein is CASSPESDSFTEAFF. This sequence joins TRBV18 and TRBJ1-1; perhaps TRBD1 as D (5 bases). Per the germline V gene, CDR1 is KGHSH and CDR2 is LQKENI. V lost 2 bases and J 4 bases, leaving 14 bases between the germline ends. The CDR3 sequence is 15 residues long.